The present T cell receptor beta chain was sequenced within a study of shared clonotypes between healthy human individuals. TCRdb's copy holds only in-frame clones and misses some; the assay was immunoSEQ multiplex PCR. This sample has roughly 300,000 clones, with around 67% found just once. General observations from the study: Expectations were that clonotype sharing among donors would be affected by sequencing depth.

All donors were Caucasian adults living in Nashville, Tennessee. Note on this clone: Its antigen is not identified.

Germline CDR1 SGHRS, CDR2 YFSETQ. V shed 3 bases and J shed 6 bases, with 10 bases lying between them. The length of the CDR3 is 14 residues. The chain recombines TRBV5-1 with TRBJ2-6; D is undetermined. The clonotype was recovered from a man aged 25-45 years in good health. Input material: memory CD4+ T cells sorted from blood. Subset defined: CD45RA-negative fraction. The CDR3 sequence is CASSSAFVANVLTF. CDR3 coding DNA: TGCGCCAGCAGCTCGGCGTTTGTGGCCAACGTCCTGACTTTC.